This TCR beta chain was recorded in a study of blood T cell repertoires in COVID-19 (dated by TCRdb to between 2020 and 2021). As for the study more broadly: Samples covering the acute and convalescent phases of COVID-19 were provided by collaborators in the United States, Italy and Spain. A de-identified subject ID, COVID-19 status, age in years and sex were almost always included in the sample metadata. Where available, HLA class I and class II types were obtained from metadata supplied by the sample provider rather than from assay-based typing. Deeply sampled blood TCRbeta repertoires from subjects exposed to, actively infected with, or recovered from COVID-19 were included in the dataset. The material from the prospective study consisted of cDNA or gDNA derived from T cells, B-cell-depleted T cells, or PBMCs. The samples were drawn from the first 160 participants of the ongoing ImmuneRACE study and from some 1,300 subjects provided by 6 global collaborators. The repertoires were made available in a free public database intended to serve as a resource for research on the immune response to SARS-CoV-2. Study-wide conclusions, independent of this receptor: The quantity of clinical and demographic metadata differed by source and by participant and was supplied without curation.

Whole blood was collected in K2EDTA tubes by collaborating institutions according to the institutions' own protocols. For TCRbeta analysis, collaborator samples were shipped as frozen whole blood, as isolated PBMCs, or as DNA extracted from either sample type. TCRbeta CDR3 regions were amplified from genomic DNA by means of the immunoSEQ Assay, a bias-controlled multiplex PCR. The authors' pipeline ran thus. The number of nucleated cells in each sample was estimated from the amplification of reference gene primers within the assay. Sequence reads were collapsed and filtered to measure the absolute abundance of every unique TCRbeta CDR3 rearrangement. For each sample, productive Simpson clonality was calculated as the square root of Simpson's diversity index over productive rearrangements. TCRdb took over this immuneACCESS table, retaining in-frame rearrangements with V and J assigned. Such tables are incomplete; in checked studies, under half of the missing clones stem from an unresolved V gene, and the remainder is unexplained. The D gene and trimming were derived from the DNA, and the V and J assignments and clone size from that table. The sample table lists 310,000 or so clones, around four fifths of them with a count of one. The ten most abundant clones make up roughly 1.3% of the sample.

CDR1 and CDR2 (MNHEY, SVGAGI) derive from the germline V gene. Counted from cysteine to phenylalanine, this CDR3 has 14 amino acids. The DNA shown is the 42-base CDR3, in frame from base 1. Between the V and J ends, shortened by 6 bases and 7 bases respectively, the junction contains 13 bases. This clone was seen a handful of times. Its recognized antigen is unknown. No much larger clone is present one base from it, and per-base qualities are unavailable. This sequence was found in a woman in her forties or fifties with acute or convalescent COVID-19. Material: peripheral blood. The sequence joins TRBV6-5 to TRBJ1-6; no D gene can be assigned with confidence. The CDR3 protein sequence reads: CASSDGVGNSPLHF. The nucleotides read TGTGCCAGCAGCGACGGGGTAGGCAATTCACCCCTCCACTTT.